A selection of T cell receptor beta chains follows, all from one sample in a study of Graves' ophthalmopathy and Graves' hyperthyroidism. Each CDR3 protein gets one entry after TCRdb re-called the multiplex PCR reads with MiXCR. The profile shows 900,000 to 1,200,000 distinct CDR3 sequences, less than 45% of them singletons. Specimen: peripheral blood or thyroid tissue (not recorded which). Receptor source: an adult man with Graves' hyperthyroidism. The CDR3 runs from the conserved cysteine through the conserved F or W. D genes are given only for firm matches. Some rows mark clone size as missing; the rest say once, few, many or name a class of expanded clone.

j_call,clone_size,v_call,d_call,cdr3_aa,cdr3_nt
TRBJ2-3,-,TRBV19,TRBD1,CASGQGEGDTQYF,TGTGCCAGCGGACAGGGGGAAGGGGATACGCAGTATTTT
TRBJ2-2,few,TRBV5-6,-,CASSWHSAGELFF,TGTGCCAGCAGCTGGCATTCGGCCGGGGAGCTGTTTTTT
TRBJ1-1,-,TRBV29-1,-,CSASAGMETEAFF,TGCAGCGCTAGCGCCGGTATGGAGACCGAAGCTTTCTTT
TRBJ2-7,-,TRBV5-6,-,CASSFSSLPTFEQYF,TGTGCCAGCAGCTTTTCGTCCCTTCCTACGTTCGAGCAGTACTTC
TRBJ1-5,-,TRBV6-2/TRBV6-3,-,CASANFLQPQHF,TGTGCCAGCGCAAACTTCCTTCAGCCCCAGCATTTT
TRBJ2-5,many,TRBV10-3,-,CAISVQPGEGETQYF,TGTGCCATCAGTGTCCAGCCGGGAGAAGGAGAGACCCAGTACTTC
TRBJ1-2,few,TRBV19,-,CASSRLAGSDYGYTF,TGTGCCAGTAGCCGGTTGGCAGGTTCTGACTATGGCTACACCTTC
TRBJ2-7,many,TRBV7-8,TRBD1,CASSNHGQGKSYEQYF,TGTGCCAGCAGCAACCATGGACAGGGAAAATCGTACGAGCAGTACTTC
TRBJ1-5,many,TRBV2,-,CASSEGNGYNQPQHF,TGTGCCAGCAGTGAAGGGAACGGATACAATCAGCCCCAGCATTTT
TRBJ1-5,once,TRBV7-2,-,CASSLGLLSSNQPQHF,TGTGCCAGCAGCTTAGGACTCCTTTCTAGCAATCAGCCCCAGCATTTT
TRBJ1-2,many,TRBV6-4,-,CASSPGEANYGYTF,TGTGCCAGCAGTCCAGGGGAGGCTAACTATGGCTACACCTTC
TRBJ2-7,many,TRBV5-1,-,CATGPQGLSYEQYF,TGCGCCACTGGACCCCAGGGTTTGAGCTACGAGCAGTACTTC
TRBJ2-6,-,TRBV29-1,TRBD1,CSAGGGTGSSGANVLTF,TGCAGCGCTGGGGGTGGGACAGGGAGCTCTGGGGCCAACGTCCTGACTTTC
TRBJ2-5,many,TRBV5-1,TRBD1,CASSQDVEQGKTQYF,TGCGCCAGCAGCCAGGATGTGGAACAGGGGAAGACCCAGTACTTC
TRBJ1-3,-,TRBV7-4,-,CASSHYPPRDGPGNTIYF,TGTGCCAGCAGCCACTACCCTCCCAGGGACGGGCCAGGAAACACCATATATTTT
TRBJ2-5,-,TRBV10-3,TRBD2,CAAWGGDGQPQYF,TGTGCCGCGTGGGGGGGGGACGGGCAGCCCCAGTACTTC
TRBJ2-3,-,TRBV24-1,-,CATSDLWGESADTQYF,TGTGCCACCAGTGATTTGTGGGGGGAGTCCGCAGATACGCAGTATTTT
TRBJ1-1,-,TRBV4-3,-,CASSTGQQNTEAFF,TGCGCCAGCTCGACGGGGCAGCAGAACACTGAAGCTTTCTTT
TRBJ2-2,many,TRBV7-8,-,CASSLAEGAMDTGELFF,TGTGCCAGCAGCTTAGCTGAGGGAGCAATGGACACCGGGGAGCTGTTTTTT
TRBJ2-6,many,TRBV29-1,TRBD1,CSVVLGTGRRRANVLTF,TGCAGCGTTGTCTTGGGGACAGGGCGAAGGCGGGCCAACGTCCTGACTTTC
TRBJ2-7,few,TRBV7-9,-,CASSLALRSYEQYF,TGTGCCAGCAGCTTAGCGCTCCGGTCCTACGAGCAGTACTTC
TRBJ1-5,-,TRBV19,-,CASSPSSIWFTKVGNQPQHF,TGTGCCAGTAGTCCGAGTAGTATTTGGTTCACTAAGGTTGGCAATCAGCCCCAGCATTTT
TRBJ2-7,few,TRBV5-1,-,CASGRAGAYEQYF,TGCGCCAGCGGCCGGGCCGGAGCCTACGAGCAGTACTTC
TRBJ2-5,many,TRBV12-3/TRBV12-4,-,CASTATGMGQTQYF,TGTGCCAGCACCGCGACGGGGATGGGGCAGACCCAGTACTTC
TRBJ1-6,few,TRBV7-9,-,CASQLGTDNSPLHF,TGTGCCAGCCAGTTGGGGACCGATAATTCACCCCTCCACTTT
TRBJ2-7,-,TRBV19,-,CAREQGGDEQYF,TGTGCCAGAGAACAGGGGGGGGACGAGCAGTACTTC
TRBJ2-5,many,TRBV11-2,-,CASTTSSASETQYF,TGTGCCAGCACCACCTCTTCGGCTTCAGAGACCCAGTACTTC
TRBJ1-2,-,TRBV5-1,-,CASSPGTEYGAGYTF,TGCGCCAGCAGCCCCGGGACTGAGTATGGCGCTGGCTACACCTTC
TRBJ1-6,-,TRBV20-1,-,CSASEVYRPGSYNSPLHF,TGCAGTGCTAGTGAAGTTTATCGTCCAGGGTCCTATAATTCACCCCTCCACTTT
TRBJ1-2,-,TRBV5-5,TRBD1,CASSWRGQGGGYTF,TGTGCCAGCAGCTGGAGGGGACAGGGGGGAGGCTACACCTTC
TRBJ2-7,many,TRBV7-8,-,CASSLIGGGLLNYEQYF,TGTGCCAGCAGCTTAATAGGTGGGGGATTATTAAACTACGAGCAGTACTTC
TRBJ2-7,-,TRBV7-9,TRBD2,CAWRGLANEQYF,TGTGCCTGGAGGGGACTAGCGAACGAGCAGTACTTC
TRBJ1-1,few,TRBV9,-,CTSSRRPDDPEAFF,TGTACCAGCAGCCGAAGACCCGATGACCCTGAAGCTTTCTTT
TRBJ1-1,many,TRBV5-6,-,CASSRGQSYTEAFF,TGTGCCAGCAGCCGAGGACAATCTTACACTGAAGCTTTCTTT
TRBJ2-7,many,TRBV11-2,-,CASSDSLEQYF,TGTGCCAGCAGTGACAGTCTCGAGCAGTACTTC
TRBJ2-7,-,TRBV28,TRBD1,CASRTGGTASYEQYF,TGTGCCAGCAGAACAGGGGGCACGGCGTCCTACGAGCAGTACTTC
TRBJ1-3,many,TRBV7-7,-,CASSLVEGPGNTIYF,TGTGCCAGCAGCTTAGTTGAGGGGCCTGGAAACACCATATATTTT
TRBJ2-5,many,TRBV29-1,-,CSVSRARGPQETQYF,TGCAGCGTAAGCCGGGCCCGTGGGCCTCAAGAGACCCAGTACTTC
TRBJ1-1,-,TRBV24-1,-,CATSDPTGNTEAFF,TGTGCCACCAGTGATCCGACGGGGAACACTGAAGCTTTCTTT
TRBJ2-2,few,TRBV4-1,-,CASSQDGAGELFF,TGCGCCAGCAGCCAAGATGGGGCCGGGGAGCTGTTTTTT
TRBJ1-2,few,TRBV6-6,TRBD1,CASSQAGTGDYGYTF,TGTGCCAGCTCACAAGCCGGGACAGGGGACTATGGCTACACCTTC
TRBJ1-6,-,TRBV27,TRBD1,CASRTGPDGSPLHF,TGTGCCAGCAGGACAGGGCCCGATGGTTCACCCCTCCACTTT
TRBJ1-1,many,TRBV6-5,TRBD1,CASSKQGSGSEAFF,TGTGCCAGCAGTAAACAGGGGAGTGGATCTGAAGCTTTCTTT
TRBJ1-5,many,TRBV7-8,TRBD1,CASSVLGTGNQPQHF,TGTGCCAGCAGCGTCCTTGGGACAGGTAATCAGCCCCAGCATTTT
TRBJ2-5,many,TRBV20-1,-,CSARDYDGRETLETQYF,TGCAGTGCTAGAGATTACGACGGCAGGGAAACGTTGGAGACCCAGTACTTC
TRBJ2-5,many,TRBV2,-,CASSEASQSQETQYF,TGTGCCAGCAGTGAAGCTTCGCAGTCGCAAGAGACCCAGTACTTC
TRBJ2-7,many,TRBV10-3,-,CAIRPGDSYEQYF,TGTGCCATCAGGCCTGGGGACTCCTACGAGCAGTACTTC
TRBJ1-1,-,TRBV29-1,-,CSLWMGMNTEAFF,TGCAGCTTATGGATGGGCATGAACACTGAAGCTTTCTTT
TRBJ2-7,few,TRBV7-8,TRBD2,CASRPSGRASLGSYEQYF,TGTGCCAGCAGACCTAGCGGGAGGGCGTCTTTAGGGTCCTACGAGCAGTACTTC
TRBJ2-7,-,TRBV12-3/TRBV12-4,-,CASSFRITDYEQYF,TGTGCCAGCAGTTTTCGGATAACCGACTACGAGCAGTACTTC
TRBJ2-7,-,TRBV11-1,-,CAGSARAPGAGGYEQYF,TGTGCCGGCAGCGCGAGGGCTCCGGGCGCAGGAGGTTACGAGCAGTACTTC
TRBJ1-2,-,TRBV6-1,-,CASSERQAWDGYTF,TGTGCCAGCAGTGAAAGACAGGCCTGGGATGGCTACACCTTC
TRBJ2-1,many,TRBV20-1,TRBD1,CSAARDRGLNEQFF,TGCAGTGCTGCACGGGACAGGGGACTGAATGAGCAGTTCTTC
TRBJ1-2,-,TRBV7-2,TRBD1,CASSSRTGVNYGYTF,TGTGCCAGCAGCTCCAGGACAGGGGTCAACTATGGCTACACCTTC